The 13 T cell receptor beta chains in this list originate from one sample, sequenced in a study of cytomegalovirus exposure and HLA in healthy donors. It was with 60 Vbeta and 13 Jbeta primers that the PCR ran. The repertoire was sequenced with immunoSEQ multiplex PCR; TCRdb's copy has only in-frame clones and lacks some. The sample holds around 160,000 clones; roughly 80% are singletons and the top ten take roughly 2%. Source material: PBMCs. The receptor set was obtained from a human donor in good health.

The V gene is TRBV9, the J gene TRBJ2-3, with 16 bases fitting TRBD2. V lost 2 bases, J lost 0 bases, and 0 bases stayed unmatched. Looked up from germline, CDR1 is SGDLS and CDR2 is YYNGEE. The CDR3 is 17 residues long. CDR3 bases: TGTGCCAGCAGCGTGGGACTAGCGGGGGGGAGCACAGATACGCAGTATTTT. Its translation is CASSVGLAGGSTDTQYF.

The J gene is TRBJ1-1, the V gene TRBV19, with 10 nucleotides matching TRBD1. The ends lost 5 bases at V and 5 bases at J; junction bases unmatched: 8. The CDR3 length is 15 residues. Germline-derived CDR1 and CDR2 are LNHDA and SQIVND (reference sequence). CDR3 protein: CASSFAGTGVTEAFF. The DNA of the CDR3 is TGTGCCAGTAGTTTCGCCGGGACAGGGGTTACTGAAGCTTTCTTT.

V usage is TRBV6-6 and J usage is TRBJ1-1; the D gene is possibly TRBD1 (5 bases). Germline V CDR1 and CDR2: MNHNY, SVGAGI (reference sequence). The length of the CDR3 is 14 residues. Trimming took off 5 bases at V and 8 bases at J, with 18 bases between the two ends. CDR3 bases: TGTGCCAGCAGTCCTGACAGTAGTATTAGGGAAGCTTTCTTT. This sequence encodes CASSPDSSIREAFF.

The CDR3 reads CATTLKELQYF. Written as DNA, the CDR3 is TGTGCCACCACCCTGAAGGAGCTGCAGTACTTC. The chain uses TRBV25-1 and TRBJ2-7, with D unresolved. Trimming removed 10 bases from V and 9 bases from J, with 16 bases in between. From germline, CDR1 is MGHDK and CDR2 SYGVNS. CDR3 length: 11 amino acids.

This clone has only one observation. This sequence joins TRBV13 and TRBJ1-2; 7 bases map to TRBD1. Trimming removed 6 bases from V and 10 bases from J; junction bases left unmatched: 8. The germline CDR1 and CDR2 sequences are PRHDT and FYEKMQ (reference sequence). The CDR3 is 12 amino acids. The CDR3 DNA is TGTGCCAGCAGTCCAAGACAGGGTGACTACACCTTC. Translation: CASSPRQGDYTF.

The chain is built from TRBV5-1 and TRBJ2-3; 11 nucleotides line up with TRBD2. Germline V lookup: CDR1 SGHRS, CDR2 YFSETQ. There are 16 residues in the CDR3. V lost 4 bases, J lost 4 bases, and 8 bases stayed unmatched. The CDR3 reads CASSVLLAGVADTQYF. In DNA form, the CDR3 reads TGCGCCAGCAGCGTGCTACTAGCGGGGGTAGCAGATACGCAGTATTTT.

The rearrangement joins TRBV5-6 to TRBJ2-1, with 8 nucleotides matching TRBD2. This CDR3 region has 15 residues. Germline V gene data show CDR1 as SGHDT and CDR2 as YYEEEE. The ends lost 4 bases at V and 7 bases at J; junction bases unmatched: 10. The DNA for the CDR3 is TGTGCCAGCAGCCCCAACGGGGGGGCTGTAAATGAGCAGTTCTTC. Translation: CASSPNGGAVNEQFF.

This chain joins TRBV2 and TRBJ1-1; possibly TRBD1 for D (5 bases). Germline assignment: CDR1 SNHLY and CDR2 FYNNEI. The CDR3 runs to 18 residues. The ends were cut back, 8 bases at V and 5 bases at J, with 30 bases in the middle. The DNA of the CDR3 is TGTGCCAGCCGGGGGATGACGTTTACGATAGGGTCGACTACTGAAGCTTTCTTT. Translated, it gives CASRGMTFTIGSTTEAFF.

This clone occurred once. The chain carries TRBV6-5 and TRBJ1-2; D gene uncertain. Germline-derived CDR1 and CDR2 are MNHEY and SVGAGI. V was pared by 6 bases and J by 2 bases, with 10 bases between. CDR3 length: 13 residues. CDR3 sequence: CASSPVLNYGYTF. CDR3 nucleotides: TGTGCCAGCAGCCCGGTCCTAAACTATGGCTACACCTTC.

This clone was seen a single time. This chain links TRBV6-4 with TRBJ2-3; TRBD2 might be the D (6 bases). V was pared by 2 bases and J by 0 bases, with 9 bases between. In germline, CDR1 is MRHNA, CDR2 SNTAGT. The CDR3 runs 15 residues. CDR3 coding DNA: TGTGCCAGCAGTGACGGAGGGAAAAGCACAGATACGCAGTATTTT. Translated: CASSDGGKSTDTQYF.

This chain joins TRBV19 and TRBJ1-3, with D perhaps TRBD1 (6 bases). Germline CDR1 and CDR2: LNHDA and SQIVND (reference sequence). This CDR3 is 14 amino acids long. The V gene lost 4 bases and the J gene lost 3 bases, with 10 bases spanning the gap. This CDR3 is CASSKDRHGNTIYF. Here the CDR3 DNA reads TGTGCCAGTAGTAAGGACAGACATGGAAACACCATATATTTT.

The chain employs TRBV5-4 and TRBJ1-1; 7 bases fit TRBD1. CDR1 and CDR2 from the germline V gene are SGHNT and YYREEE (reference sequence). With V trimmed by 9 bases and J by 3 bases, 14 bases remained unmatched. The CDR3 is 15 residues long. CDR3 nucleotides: TGTGCCACCGCCAGAACTCCAACAGGGGACACTGAAGCTTTCTTT. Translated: CATARTPTGDTEAFF.

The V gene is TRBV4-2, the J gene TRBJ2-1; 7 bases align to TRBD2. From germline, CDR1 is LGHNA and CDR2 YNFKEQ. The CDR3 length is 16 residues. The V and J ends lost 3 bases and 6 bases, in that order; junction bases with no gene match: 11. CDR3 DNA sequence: TGTGCCAGCAGCCACACCCAAACGCCTAGCGGCAATGAGCAGTTCTTC. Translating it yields CASSHTQTPSGNEQFF.